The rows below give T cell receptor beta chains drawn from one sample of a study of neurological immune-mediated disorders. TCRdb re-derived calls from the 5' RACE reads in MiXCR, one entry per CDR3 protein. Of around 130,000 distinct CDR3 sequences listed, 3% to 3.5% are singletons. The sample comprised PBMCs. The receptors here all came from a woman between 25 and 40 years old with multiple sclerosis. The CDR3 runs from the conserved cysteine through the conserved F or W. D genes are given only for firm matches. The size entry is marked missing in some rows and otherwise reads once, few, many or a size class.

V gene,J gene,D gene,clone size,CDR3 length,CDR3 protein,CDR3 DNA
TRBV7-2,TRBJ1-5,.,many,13,CASSPILNQPQHF,TGTGCCAGCAGCCCAATTCTCAATCAGCCCCAGCATTTT
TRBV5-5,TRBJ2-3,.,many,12,CASIPEVDTQYF,TGTGCCAGCATCCCCGAGGTTGATACGCAGTATTTT
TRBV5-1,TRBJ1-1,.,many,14,CASSLASGQQEAFF,TGCGCCAGCAGCTTGGCCTCCGGACAACAAGAAGCTTTCTTT
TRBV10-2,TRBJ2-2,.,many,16,CASSGPGGGVAGELFF,TGCGCCAGCAGTGGCCCCGGAGGCGGGGTTGCCGGGGAGCTGTTTTTT
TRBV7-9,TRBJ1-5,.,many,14,CASSSLEGNQPQHF,TGTGCCAGCAGCTCTTTGGAGGGCAATCAGCCCCAGCATTTT
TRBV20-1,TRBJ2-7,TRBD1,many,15,CSAQGGQGSSYEQYF,TGCAGTGCTCAGGGGGGACAGGGGAGCTCCTACGAGCAGTACTTC
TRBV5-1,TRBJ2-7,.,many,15,CASSSAGTGYYEQYF,TGCGCCAGCAGCTCCGCCGGGACCGGTTACTACGAGCAGTACTTC
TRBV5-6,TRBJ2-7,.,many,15,CASSLAPDRIGEQYF,TGTGCCAGCAGCTTGGCCCCGGACAGAATTGGCGAGCAGTACTTC
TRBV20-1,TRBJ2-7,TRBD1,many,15,CSAAPTRDRYYEQYF,TGCAGTGCCGCCCCAACCCGGGACAGGTACTACGAGCAGTACTTC
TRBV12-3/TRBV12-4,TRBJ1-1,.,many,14,CASSHVGLSTEAFF,TGTGCCAGCAGCCACGTCGGGCTGAGCACTGAAGCTTTCTTT
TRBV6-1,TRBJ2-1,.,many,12,CASSSSSRQPFF,TGTGCCAGCAGTTCTAGCTCCCGGCAGCCGTTCTTC
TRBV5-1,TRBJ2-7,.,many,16,CASSLGFSPFPYEQYF,TGCGCCAGCAGCTTGGGTTTCTCCCCCTTTCCCTACGAGCAGTACTTC
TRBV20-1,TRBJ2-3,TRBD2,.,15,CSAKARGGADDTQYF,TGCAGTGCTAAAGCCCGCGGGGGGGCAGACGATACGCAGTATTTT
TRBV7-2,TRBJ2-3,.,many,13,CASSPRPTDTQYF,TGTGCCAGCAGCCCCCGGCCCACAGATACGCAGTATTTT
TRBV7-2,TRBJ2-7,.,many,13,CASSAGHLYEQYF,TGTGCCAGCAGCGCGGGACACCTCTACGAGCAGTACTTC
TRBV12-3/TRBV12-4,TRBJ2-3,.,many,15,CASSLSGSNTDTQYF,TGTGCCAGCAGCCTAAGCGGGTCCAACACAGATACGCAGTATTTT
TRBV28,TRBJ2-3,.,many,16,CASSFGGTDYTDTQYF,TGTGCCAGCAGTTTTGGAGGGACTGACTACACAGATACGCAGTATTTT
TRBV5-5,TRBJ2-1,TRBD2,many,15,CASSSAGTSGRAEFF,TGTGCCAGCAGCTCTGCGGGGACTAGCGGGAGGGCGGAGTTCTTC
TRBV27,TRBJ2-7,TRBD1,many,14,CASSSQGASYEQYF,TGTGCCAGCAGTTCACAGGGGGCATCTTACGAGCAGTACTTC